The 29 T cell receptor beta chains listed next were all sequenced from one sample in a study of T cells in Graves' hyperthyroidism and ophthalmopathy. It was RNA transcripts that yielded the amplified TCR beta CDR3 regions. Initially, a first-round RT-PCR of the TCR CDR3 employed the HTBI primer set. Using its own MiXCR run on the multiplex PCR reads, TCRdb lists one record per CDR3 protein. The sample gives some 500,000 distinct CDR3 sequences, about an eighth of which show up once; 15% to 20% is in the top ten. Sequenced material: blood. The receptors come from a woman aged 18-29 years with Graves' hyperthyroidism.

The sample holds many counts of this clonotype. CDR3 sequence reads: CAILDRRDNEQFF. The CDR3 nucleotides read TGTGCCATCTTGGACCGGCGGGACAATGAGCAGTTCTTC. This chain joins TRBV10-3 and TRBJ2-1; D perhaps matches TRBD2 (5 bases). This CDR3 spans 13 amino acids. V was pared by 8 bases and J by 5 bases, with 13 bases between. Germline V gene data show CDR1 as ENHRY and CDR2 as SYGVKD.

This clonotype has more than one count but fewer than ten. The rearrangement links TRBV5-1 to TRBJ2-3; D unresolved. V was trimmed by 4 bases and J by 0 bases, leaving 12 bases between them. The CDR3 consists of 15 residues. CDR1 and CDR2 (germline): SGHRS, YFSETQ. CDR3 protein: CASSVPAFSTDTQYF. The CDR3, as DNA: TGCGCCAGCAGCGTACCCGCGTTTAGCACAGATACGCAGTATTTT. The complete variable domain, with remaining parts taken from reference TRBV5-1 and TRBJ2-3, reads KAGVTQTPRYLIKTRGQQVTLSCSPISGHRSVSWYQQTPGQGLQFLFEYFSETQRNKGNFPGRFSGRQFSNSRSEMNVSTLELGDSALYLCASSVPAFSTDTQYFGPGTRLTVL.

To note about this clonotype: A much larger clone is a single base away; this may be a read error. No conserved phenylalanine or tryptophan ends this CDR3, so it is likely a read error. The chain has TRBV5-1 and TRBJ1-1, with TRBD1 matching 8 bases. J gave up 11 bases and V 3 bases, and 6 bases lay outside the gene matches. Germline-derived CDR1 and CDR2 are SGHRS and YFSETQ. The CDR3 is made up of 12 amino acids. CDR3 residues: CASSSFRGPAFL. CDR3 in DNA: TGCGCCAGCAGCTCCTTCAGGGGGCCGGCTTTCCTT.

Note on this clonotype: The junction and the germline gene differ at one end; a read error may be behind it. J is TRBJ2-1 and V is TRBV7-8, with D unclear. The CDR3 totals 15 residues. Germline loops: CDR1 SGHVS, CDR2 FQNEAQ. CDR3 amino acids: CASSHSSPDRDEQSF. The DNA of the CDR3 is TGTGCCAGCAGCCACTCCTCGCCGGATAGGGATGAGCAGTCCTTC.

The chain employs TRBV20-1 and TRBJ2-7, with 9 nucleotides matching TRBD2. The CDR3 totals 16 residues. Germline lookup yields CDR1 DFQATT and CDR2 SNEGSKA (reference sequence). V trimming: 2 bases; J trimming: 1 base; junction bases outside the gene matches: 9. CDR3 sequence reads: CSARPPGSGSSYEQYF. The CDR3 bases are TGCAGTGCTAGACCCCCAGGTAGCGGGAGTTCCTACGAGCAGTACTTC.

At least ten counts were recorded for this clonotype. The chain carries TRBV3-1 and TRBJ2-7; 9 bases map to TRBD1. The CDR3 contains 11 residues. V lost 8 bases to trimming and J lost 6 bases; unmatched junction nucleotides: 2. Per the germline V gene, CDR1 is LGHDT and CDR2 is YNNKEL (reference sequence). Here the CDR3 reads CASGTGPEQYV. The CDR3 nucleotides read TGTGCCAGCGGGACAGGGCCCGAGCAGTACGTC.

This clonotype was seen many times. V gene TRBV3-1 combines with J gene TRBJ1-2, with 10 bases fitting TRBD1. The germline CDR1 and CDR2 sequences are LGHDT and YNNKEL (reference sequence). The V and J ends lost 0 bases and 3 bases, in that order; junction bases with no gene match: 1. CDR3 length: 15 amino acids. The CDR3 DNA reads TGTGCCAGCAGCCAAGATGGACAGGGGGACTATGGCTACACCTTC. Translated, it gives CASSQDGQGDYGYTF.

This clonotype was counted between two and nine times. The rearrangement joins TRBV5-1 to TRBJ2-5; 7 bases align to TRBD2. J gave up 2 bases and V 2 bases, and 3 bases lay outside the gene matches. Germline V gene data show CDR1 as SGHRS and CDR2 as YFSETQ. The CDR3 consists of 14 residues. The CDR3 sequence is CASSLWGGQETQYF. Written as DNA, the CDR3 is TGCGCCAGCAGCTTATGGGGGGGGCAAGAGACCCAGTACTTC.

This clonotype was picked up a small number of times. The chain joins TRBV7-9 to TRBJ1-1, with D possibly matching TRBD1 (5 bases). The CDR3 contains 14 residues. V was clipped by 5 bases and J by 5 bases, with 15 bases between them. Germline CDR1 and CDR2: SEHNR and FQNEAQ (reference sequence). This CDR3 is CASSTYRRETEAFF. CDR3 DNA sequence: TGTGCCAGCAGCACGTACAGGAGGGAAACTGAAGCTTTCTTT.

Notes on this clonotype: Given a much more abundant clone one base away, this may be a read error. This chain links TRBV11-1 with TRBJ1-4; possibly TRBD1 for D (6 bases). This CDR3 region has 14 residues. CDR1 and CDR2 (germline): SGHAT, FQDESV (reference sequence). The CDR3 region is CAGSQDRMSEKLFF. CDR3 in DNA: TGTGCCGGCAGCCAAGACAGGATGAGTGAAAAACTGTTTTTT.

Ten or more counts support this clonotype. This chain uses TRBV3-1 with TRBJ1-5; no definite D call. This CDR3 spans 15 amino acids. V was shortened by 1 base and J by 7 bases, with 14 bases between the two germline ends. CDR1 is LGHDT, CDR2 YNNKEL, per germline (reference sequence). DNA for the CDR3: TGTGCCAGCAGCCAAGCCGGAAGGAGAACCCAGCCCCAGCATTTT. Translated: CASSQAGRRTQPQHF.

This clonotype was counted many times. The V gene is TRBV19, the J gene TRBJ1-1; TRBD1 might be the D (6 bases). This CDR3 comprises 14 residues. The germline V and J ends were trimmed by 7 bases and 1 base, with 13 bases remaining between them. Per the germline V gene, CDR1 is LNHDA and CDR2 is SQIVND (reference sequence). CDR3 sequence (DNA): TGTGCCAGTAAGACGGGACAACCGAACACTGAAGCTTTCTTT. This encodes CASKTGQPNTEAFF.

This clonotype was picked up many times. The V gene is TRBV6-2 or TRBV6-3, the J gene TRBJ1-1, with a possible D match to TRBD1 (5 bases). This CDR3 is built from 13 residues. With 8 bases removed from V and 4 bases from J, the gap between germline ends came to 14 bases. Germline loops: CDR1 MNHEY, CDR2 SVGEGT. CDR3 residues: CASDRGGITEAFF. CDR3 nucleotides: TGTGCCAGCGATCGGGGGGGTATCACTGAAGCTTTCTTT.

This clonotype was detected ten times or more. The rearrangement links TRBV6-1 to TRBJ1-4; D not resolved. Germline V gene lookup returns CDR1 MNHNS and CDR2 SASEGT. This CDR3 spans 15 amino acids. V was trimmed by 5 bases and J by 5 bases, leaving 15 bases between them. CDR3 in DNA: TGTGCCAGCAGTTCCATCCCACGCAACAATGAAAAACTGTTTTTT. It is translated as CASSSIPRNNEKLFF.

This clonotype was observed at least ten times. This chain joins TRBV2 and TRBJ2-2, with D perhaps TRBD2 (6 bases). Trimming shortened V by 8 bases and J by 5 bases, and 21 bases separated the two germline ends. CDR1 SNHLY and CDR2 FYNNEI come from the germline V gene. The length of the CDR3 is 16 residues. Here the CDR3 reads CASSRGRETRTGELFF. In DNA form, the CDR3 reads TGTGCCAGCTCCCGGGGACGGGAGACTAGGACCGGGGAGCTGTTTTTT.

This clonotype was counted at least ten times. The chain combines TRBV2 with TRBJ2-3; TRBD2 matches at 10 bases. The CDR3 runs 15 residues. The V segment lost 6 bases and the J segment 2 bases; nucleotides outside the gene matches: 5. CDR1 SNHLY and CDR2 FYNNEI come from the germline V gene. The CDR3 sequence is CASRAGTSDTDTQYF. The CDR3 region has the DNA TGTGCCAGCAGAGCCGGGACTAGCGACACAGATACGCAGTATTTT.

This clonotype was counted a single time. A much larger clone differs by one base, so this may be a read error. The DNA is left out, because the CDR3 cannot be placed on it with certainty; the CDR3 is given as TCRdb lists it. The V call is TRBV9, the J call TRBJ1-3; TRBD1 is the table's D call, not checked against the DNA. Germline V gene sequence: CDR1 SGDLS, CDR2 YYNGEE. The CDR3 totals 16 residues, both ends included. CDR3 sequence: CASSVGQGAGGNTMYF.

This clonotype was counted at least ten times. This chain joins TRBV6-1 and TRBJ2-2; a weak D match, TRBD2 (6 bases). Trimming shortened V by 6 bases and J by 0 bases, and 8 bases separated the two germline ends. The germline V gene encodes CDR1 MNHNS and CDR2 SASEGT. This CDR3 comprises 14 residues. The CDR3 reads CASSAGPNTGELFF. The DNA for the CDR3 is TGTGCCAGCAGCGCGGGACCGAACACCGGGGAGCTGTTTTTT.

The CDR3 loop is CSVGGPSEKLFF. For the CDR3, the DNA is TGCAGCGTTGGAGGGCCCTCTGAAAAACTGTTTTTT. The chain carries TRBV29-1 and TRBJ1-4; D is undetermined. The CDR3 runs to 12 residues. V was cut by 4 bases and J by 7 bases, with 10 bases left in between. Germline V gene data show CDR1 as SQVTM and CDR2 as ANQGSEA.

V and J are TRBV6-2 or TRBV6-3 and TRBJ1-2, with a tentative D call TRBD1 (6 bases). CDR1 MNHEY and CDR2 SVGEGT come from the germline V gene. V was shortened by 5 bases and J by 6 bases, with 19 bases between the two germline ends. CDR3 length equals 15 residues. CDR3 nucleotide sequence: TGTGCCAGCAGTCCTCATGGGGGCAAGGGTGATGGCTACACCTTC. The encoded protein is CASSPHGGKGDGYTF.

This clonotype was observed at least ten times. The chain employs TRBV11-2 and TRBJ1-2, with 7 bases matching TRBD1. CDR1 is SGHAT, CDR2 FQNNGV, per germline. The trim removed 7 bases at V and 1 base at J, leaving 9 bases unmatched. The CDR3 has 15 residues. This CDR3 reads CASNGLGQHNYGYTF. DNA for the CDR3: TGTGCCAGCAACGGACTGGGACAGCATAACTATGGCTACACCTTC.

This clonotype was counted at least ten times. The V call is TRBV27, the J call TRBJ1-4, with a tentative D call TRBD1 (5 bases). This CDR3 is built from 16 residues. Trimming took off 5 bases at V and 6 bases at J, with 19 bases between the two ends. Germline assignment: CDR1 MNHEY and CDR2 SMNVEV (reference sequence). CDR3 protein: CASSLALGGVHEKLFF. The CDR3 DNA reads as TGTGCCAGCAGTCTTGCTCTCGGGGGGGTGCATGAAAAACTGTTTTTT.

This chain links TRBV9 with TRBJ1-6; tentatively, D is TRBD1 (5 bases). V dropped 2 bases and J dropped 7 bases, with 10 bases sitting between them. This CDR3 has 14 residues. CDR1 is SGDLS and CDR2 is YYNGEE in the germline V gene. CDR3 in amino acids: CASSVTGGNSPLHF. CDR3 nucleotides: TGTGCCAGCAGCGTCACAGGCGGGAATTCACCCCTCCACTTT.

The sample holds many counts of this clonotype. The V gene is TRBV24-1, the J gene TRBJ2-7, with 7 bases matching TRBD1. V lost 4 bases to trimming and J lost 3 bases; unmatched junction nucleotides: 2. The length of the CDR3 is 13 residues. Germline loops: CDR1 KGHDR, CDR2 SFDVKD. The CDR3 region has the DNA TGTGCCACCAGTGAGGGGGACAGCTACGAGCAGTACTTC. Translated: CATSEGDSYEQYF.

Of note for this clonotype: This may stem from a read error, because a much larger clone lies one nucleotide away. The chain uses TRBV12-3 or TRBV12-4 and TRBJ2-7, with 7 bases identical to TRBD1. The CDR3 is 15 residues long. Trimming removed 6 bases from V and 3 bases from J; junction bases left unmatched: 11. CDR3 residues: CASSPNQGDVYEQYF. CDR3 coding DNA: TGTGCCAGCAGCCCTAACCAGGGGGATGTCTACGAGCAGTACTTC.

This clonotype has at least ten counts. The J gene is TRBJ1-2, the V gene TRBV12-3 or TRBV12-4, with unresolved D. The ends were cut back, 5 bases at V and 4 bases at J, with 14 bases in the middle. The CDR3 sequence is 14 residues long. The CDR3 DNA is TGTGCCAGCAGTCCCTTGCAAGCGATCTATGGCTACACCTTC. Amino acids: CASSPLQAIYGYTF.

V usage is TRBV6-2 or TRBV6-3 and J usage is TRBJ2-5; weak D call: TRBD1 (6 bases). Germline CDR1 is MNHEY and CDR2 is SVGEGT. The CDR3 consists of 13 residues. Trimming stripped 10 bases from V and 4 bases from J, with 16 bases between. The CDR3 is CAIRSGVGETQYF. The CDR3 DNA reads as TGTGCCATACGTTCAGGGGTCGGAGAGACCCAGTACTTC.

This clonotype came up many times. The CDR3 protein is CSARGLRQGPRETQYF. CDR3 in DNA: TGCAGTGCTAGAGGCCTCAGGCAGGGACCTCGTGAGACCCAGTACTTC. The chain links TRBV20-1 to TRBJ2-5, with D perhaps TRBD1 or TRBD2 (5 bases each). This CDR3 is 16 amino acids long. Germline values: CDR1 DFQATT, CDR2 SNEGSKA (reference sequence). V lost 1 base and J 5 bases, leaving 20 bases between the germline ends.

This clonotype was counted only a few times. The rearrangement links TRBV19 to TRBJ2-3, with 9 positions matching TRBD2. Germline-derived CDR1 and CDR2 are LNHDA and SQIVND (reference sequence). The CDR3 is 13 amino acids. The J segment lost 4 bases and the V segment lost 7 bases, leaving 3 bases of the junction unmatched. CDR3 loop: CASKKREADTQYF. CDR3 nucleotides: TGTGCCAGTAAAAAGCGGGAGGCAGATACGCAGTATTTT.